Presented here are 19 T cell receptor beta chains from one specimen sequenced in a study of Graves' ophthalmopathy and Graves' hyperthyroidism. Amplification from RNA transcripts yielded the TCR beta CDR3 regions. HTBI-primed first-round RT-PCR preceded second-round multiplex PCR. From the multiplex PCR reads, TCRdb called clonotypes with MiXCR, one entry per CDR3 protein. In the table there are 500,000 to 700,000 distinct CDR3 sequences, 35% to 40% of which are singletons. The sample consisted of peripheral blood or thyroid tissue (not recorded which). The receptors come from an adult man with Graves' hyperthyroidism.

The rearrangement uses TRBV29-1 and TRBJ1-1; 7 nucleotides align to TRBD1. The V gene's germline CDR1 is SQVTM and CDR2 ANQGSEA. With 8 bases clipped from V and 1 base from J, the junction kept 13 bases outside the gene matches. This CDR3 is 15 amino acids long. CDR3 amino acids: CSSLRRDRKNTEAFF. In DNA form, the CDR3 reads TGCAGCAGTTTAAGACGGGACAGAAAGAACACTGAAGCTTTCTTT.

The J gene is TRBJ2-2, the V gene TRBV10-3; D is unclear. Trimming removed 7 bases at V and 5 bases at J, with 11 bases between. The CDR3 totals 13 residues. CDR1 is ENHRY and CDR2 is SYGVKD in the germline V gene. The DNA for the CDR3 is TGTGCCATCAAGGGCGGAGAAACCGGGGAGCTGTTTTTT. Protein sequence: CAIKGGETGELFF.

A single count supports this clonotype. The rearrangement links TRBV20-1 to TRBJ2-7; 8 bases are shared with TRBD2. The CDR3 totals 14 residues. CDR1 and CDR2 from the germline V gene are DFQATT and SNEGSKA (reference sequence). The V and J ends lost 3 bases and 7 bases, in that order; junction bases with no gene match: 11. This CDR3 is CSASLVAGTVEQYF. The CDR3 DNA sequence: TGCAGTGCTAGTTTGGTAGCGGGAACGGTTGAGCAGTACTTC.

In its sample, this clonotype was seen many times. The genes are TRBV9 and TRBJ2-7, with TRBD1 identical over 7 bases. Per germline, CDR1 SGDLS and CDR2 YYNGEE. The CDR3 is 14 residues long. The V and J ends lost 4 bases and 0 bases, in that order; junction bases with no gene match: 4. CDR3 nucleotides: TGTGCCAGCAGCCCGGGGACAGTCTCCTACGAGCAGTACTTC. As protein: CASSPGTVSYEQYF.

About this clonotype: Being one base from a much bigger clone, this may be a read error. CDR3 amino acids: CASSTGQGNFGYTF. DNA for the CDR3: TGTGCCAGCAGCACTGGACAGGGGAACTTTGGCTACACCTTC. This chain uses TRBV7-9 with TRBJ1-2; 9 nucleotides match TRBD1. CDR1 SEHNR and CDR2 FQNEAQ come from the germline V gene (reference sequence). The CDR3 has 14 residues.

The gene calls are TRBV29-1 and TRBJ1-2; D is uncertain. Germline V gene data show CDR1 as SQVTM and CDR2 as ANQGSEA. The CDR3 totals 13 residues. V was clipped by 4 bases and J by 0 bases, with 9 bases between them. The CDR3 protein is CSVATGANYGYTF. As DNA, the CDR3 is TGCAGCGTTGCTACGGGTGCTAACTATGGCTACACCTTC.

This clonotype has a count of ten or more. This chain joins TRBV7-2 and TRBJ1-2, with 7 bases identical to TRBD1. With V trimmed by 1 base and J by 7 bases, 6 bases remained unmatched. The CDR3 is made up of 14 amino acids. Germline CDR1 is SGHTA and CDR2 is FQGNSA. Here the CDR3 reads CASSLEQGMSGYTF. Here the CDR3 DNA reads TGTGCCAGCAGCTTAGAACAGGGGATGTCTGGCTACACCTTC.

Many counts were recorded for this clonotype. The CDR3 DNA reads TGTGCCACCAGCAGAGATCTTGGGGGGAACAATCAGCCCCAGCATTTT. Translated: CATSRDLGGNNQPQHF. V and J are TRBV15 and TRBJ1-5, with TRBD1 as a possible D gene (5 bases). The CDR3 is 16 residues long. Trimming took 0 bases from V and 3 from J, leaving 12 bases between them. Per germline, CDR1 LNHNV and CDR2 YYDKDF (reference sequence). Variable domain in full (rest from reference TRBV15 and TRBJ1-5): DAMVIQNPRYQVTQFGKPVTLSCSQTLNHNVMYWYQQKSSQAPKLLFHYYDKDFNNEADTPDNFQSRRPNTSFCFLDIRSPGLGDTAMYLCATSRDLGGNNQPQHFGDGTRLSIL.

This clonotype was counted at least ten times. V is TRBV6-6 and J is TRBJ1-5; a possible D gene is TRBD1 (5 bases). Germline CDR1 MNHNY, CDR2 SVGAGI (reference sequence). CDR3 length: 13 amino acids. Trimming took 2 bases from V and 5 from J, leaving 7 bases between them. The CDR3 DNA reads TGTGCCAGCAGTTACGTAGGGGATCAGCCCCAGCATTTT. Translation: CASSYVGDQPQHF.

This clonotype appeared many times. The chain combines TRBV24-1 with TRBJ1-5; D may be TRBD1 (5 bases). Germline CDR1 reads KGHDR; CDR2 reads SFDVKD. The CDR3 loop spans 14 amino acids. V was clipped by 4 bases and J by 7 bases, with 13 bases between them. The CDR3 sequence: CATSDSGFWQPQHF. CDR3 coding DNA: TGTGCCACCAGTGACTCAGGGTTTTGGCAGCCCCAGCATTTT.

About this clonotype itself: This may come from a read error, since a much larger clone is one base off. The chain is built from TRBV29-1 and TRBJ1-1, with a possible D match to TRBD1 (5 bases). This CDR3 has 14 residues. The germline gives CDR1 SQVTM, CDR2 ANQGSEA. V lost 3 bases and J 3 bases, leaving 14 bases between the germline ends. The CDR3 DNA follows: TGCAGCGTTGACAGGGTCTTAAGGGACACTGAAGCTTTCTTT. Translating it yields CSVDRVLRDTEAFF.

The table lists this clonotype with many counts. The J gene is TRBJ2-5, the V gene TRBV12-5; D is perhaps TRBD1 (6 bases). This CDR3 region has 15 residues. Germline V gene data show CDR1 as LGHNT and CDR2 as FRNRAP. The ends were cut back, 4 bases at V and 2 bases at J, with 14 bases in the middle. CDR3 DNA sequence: TGTGCTAGTGGTTCTCCCGGGACAAAGCAAGAGACCCAGTACTTC. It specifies CASGSPGTKQETQYF. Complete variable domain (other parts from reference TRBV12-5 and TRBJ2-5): DARVTQTPRHKVTEMGQEVTMRCQPILGHNTVFWYRQTMMQGLELLAYFRNRAPLDDSGMPKDRFSAEMPDATLATLKIQPSEPRDSAVYFCASGSPGTKQETQYFGPGTRLLVL.

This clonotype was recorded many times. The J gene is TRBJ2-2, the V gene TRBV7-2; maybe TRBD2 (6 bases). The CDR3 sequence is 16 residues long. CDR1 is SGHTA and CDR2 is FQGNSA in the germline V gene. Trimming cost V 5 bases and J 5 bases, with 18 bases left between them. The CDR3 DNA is TGTGCCAGCAGCCAGCCAGGGACTGTAAGGACCGGGGAGCTGTTTTTT. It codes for CASSQPGTVRTGELFF.

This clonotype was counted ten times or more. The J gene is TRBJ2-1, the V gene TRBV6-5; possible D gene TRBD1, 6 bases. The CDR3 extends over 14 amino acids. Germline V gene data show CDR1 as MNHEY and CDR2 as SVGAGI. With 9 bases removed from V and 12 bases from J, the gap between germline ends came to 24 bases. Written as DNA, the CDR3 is TGTGCCAGTTACCCGACAGGACCAGCATCTGGGCAGTTCTTC. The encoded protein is CASYPTGPASGQFF.

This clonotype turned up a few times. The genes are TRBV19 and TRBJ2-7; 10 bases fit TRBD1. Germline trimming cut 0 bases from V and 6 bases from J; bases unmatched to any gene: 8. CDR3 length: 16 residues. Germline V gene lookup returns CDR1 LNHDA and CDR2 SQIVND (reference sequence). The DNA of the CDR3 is TGTGCCAGTAGTATAGATCCTCGACAGGGGGCTGTCGAGCAGTACTTC. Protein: CASSIDPRQGAVEQYF.

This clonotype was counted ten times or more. CDR3 in DNA: TGTGCCAGCAGTGGGACACGGGGCACTGAAGCTTTCTTT. It translates to CASSGTRGTEAFF. The rearrangement links TRBV2 to TRBJ1-1; possible D gene TRBD1, 5 bases. The CDR3 totals 13 residues. V lost 4 bases, J lost 4 bases, and 10 bases lay in between. Germline loops: CDR1 SNHLY, CDR2 FYNNEI.

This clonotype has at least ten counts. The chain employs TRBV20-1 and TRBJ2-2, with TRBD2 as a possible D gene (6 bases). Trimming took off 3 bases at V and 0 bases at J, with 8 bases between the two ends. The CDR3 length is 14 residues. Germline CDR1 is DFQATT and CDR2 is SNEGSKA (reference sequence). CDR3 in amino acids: CSARGRTNTGELFF. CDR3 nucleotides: TGCAGTGCTAGGGGGAGGACGAACACCGGGGAGCTGTTTTTT.

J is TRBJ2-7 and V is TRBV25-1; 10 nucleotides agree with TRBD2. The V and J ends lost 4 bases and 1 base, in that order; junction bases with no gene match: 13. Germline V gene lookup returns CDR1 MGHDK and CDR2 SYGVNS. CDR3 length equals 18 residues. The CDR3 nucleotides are TGTGCCAGCAGTGCTAGCTCGCTAGCGGGAGATTGGTCCTACGAGCAGTACTTC. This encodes CASSASSLAGDWSYEQYF.

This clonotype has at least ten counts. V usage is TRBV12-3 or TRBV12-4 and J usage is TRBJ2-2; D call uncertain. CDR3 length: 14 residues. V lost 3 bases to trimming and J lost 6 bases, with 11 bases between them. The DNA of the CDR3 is TGTGCCAGCAGTTTCCTACGGGCTCCCGGGGAGCTGTTTTTT. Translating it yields CASSFLRAPGELFF.